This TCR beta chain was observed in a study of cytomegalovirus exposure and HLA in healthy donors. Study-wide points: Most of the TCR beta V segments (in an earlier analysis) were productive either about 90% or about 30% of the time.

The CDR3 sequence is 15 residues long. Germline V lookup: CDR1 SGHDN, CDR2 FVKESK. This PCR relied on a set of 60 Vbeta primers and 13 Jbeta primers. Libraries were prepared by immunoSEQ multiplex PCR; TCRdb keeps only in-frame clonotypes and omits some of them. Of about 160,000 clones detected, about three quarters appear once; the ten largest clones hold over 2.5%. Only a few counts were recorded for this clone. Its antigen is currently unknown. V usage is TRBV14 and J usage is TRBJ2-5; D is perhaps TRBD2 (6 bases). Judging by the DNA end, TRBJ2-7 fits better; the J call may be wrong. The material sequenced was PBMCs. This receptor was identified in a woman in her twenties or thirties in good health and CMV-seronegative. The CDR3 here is CASSQETRSSYEQYF. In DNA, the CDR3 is TGTGCCAGCAGCCAAGAGACTAGGTCCTCCTACGAGCAGTACTTC.